These T cell receptor beta chains were read from a single sample in a study of blood T cells in healthy people across ages. One entry per CDR3 protein results from TCRdb running MiXCR on the 5' RACE reads. The sample holds about 1,800,000 distinct CDR3 sequences; 28% are singletons and the top ten take over 7%. The sequenced sample was blood. Receptors were obtained from a woman in her 30s in good health. CDR3s include the opening cysteine and the closing phenylalanine or tryptophan. A D gene is named only where the DNA matches it firmly. Some rows have no size entry. The others give once, few or many, or a class for an expanded clone.

>few|TRBV5-1|.|TRBJ2-3
TGCGCCAGCAGCTTAAGGCGAATCACAGATACGCAGTATTTT
CASSLRRITDTQYF
>once|TRBV4-3|TRBD1|TRBJ1-2
TGCGCCAGCAGCCAAGATAGCGACAGGGTTCACTATGGCTACACCTTC
CASSQDSDRVHYGYTF
>.|TRBV5-4|.|TRBJ2-1
TGTGCCAGCAGCTCTAGCGACCGGTCCTACAATGAGCAGTTCTTC
CASSSSDRSYNEQFF
>many|TRBV20-1|.|TRBJ2-7
TGCAGTGCTCCCCAGGGGTCTCTCTCCTACGAGCAGTACTTC
CSAPQGSLSYEQYF
>.|TRBV18|.|TRBJ2-5
TGTGCCAGCTCACCAGTATCTGCCAGAGAGACCCAGTACTTC
CASSPVSARETQYF
>few|TRBV7-9|TRBD1|TRBJ1-6
TGTGCCAGCAGCTTAGGCGGTGGGACAGGTAGAACCCCCCTCCACTTT
CASSLGGGTGRTPLHF
>few|TRBV15|TRBD1|TRBJ2-7
TGTGCCACCAGCAGCTACGGGACAGCCTACGAGCAGTACTTC
CATSSYGTAYEQYF
>.|TRBV27|.|TRBJ2-1
TGTACCAGCTGTGGGGGGCGACTACCCCTCGATGAGCAGTTCTTC
CTSCGGRLPLDEQFF
>.|TRBV21-1|.|TRBJ2-4
TGTGCCAGCAGCACGGACCTAGCCAAAAACATTCAGTACTTC
CASSTDLAKNIQYF
>few|TRBV7-6|.|TRBJ2-3
TGTGCCAGCAGCTTAGCGCAGGTTGGAGATACGCAGTATTTT
CASSLAQVGDTQYF
>.|TRBV10-3|.|TRBJ2-5
TGTGCCATCAGTGAGTCGGATGGACCGATGGGGACCCAGTACTTC
CAISESDGPMGTQYF
>few|TRBV18|.|TRBJ2-1
TGTGCCAGCTCACCCGAGAATCGCGGGGATGAGCAGTTCTTC
CASSPENRGDEQFF
>many|TRBV6-2/TRBV6-3|.|TRBJ2-7
TGTGCCAGCACCAGGGATCTTCCCTACGAGCAGTACTTC
CASTRDLPYEQYF
>.|TRBV20-1|TRBD2|TRBJ2-7
TGCAGTGCTAGACTCCTAGCGGGGTACGAGCAGTACTTC
CSARLLAGYEQYF
>few|TRBV7-6|.|TRBJ2-1
TGTGCCAGCAGCCATACCCCAGATGGCCTAGGGTACAATGAGCAGTTCTTC
CASSHTPDGLGYNEQFF
>few|TRBV6-6|TRBD1|TRBJ2-7
TGTGCCAGCAGCTTGCCGCGACAGGGGGGGTCCTACGAGCAGTACTTC
CASSLPRQGGSYEQYF
>many|TRBV7-6|TRBD2|TRBJ2-1
TGTGCCAGCATGGGGGGAGGGTACAATGAGCAGTTCTTC
CASMGGGYNEQFF
>few|TRBV7-2|TRBD2|TRBJ2-1
TGTGCCAGCAGCCCCCCCGGCGGGAGGGTTTACAATGAGCAGTTCTTC
CASSPPGGRVYNEQFF
>.|TRBV4-1|.|TRBJ2-1
TGCGCCAGCAGCTACCTTGGGACCTACTCCTACAATGAGCAGTTCTTC
CASSYLGTYSYNEQFF
>.|TRBV3-1|.|TRBJ2-7
TGTGCCACTGCGGGGACTCCCTACGAGCAGTACTTC
CATAGTPYEQYF
>few|TRBV9|.|TRBJ2-1
TGTGCCAGCAGCGTCCCCCCGGGCTCCCTTTACAATGAGCAGTTCTTC
CASSVPPGSLYNEQFF
>.|TRBV7-3|TRBD1|TRBJ1-1
TGTGCCAGCAGCGCACAGGGGGACGGTGAAGCTTTCTTT
CASSAQGDGEAFF
>.|TRBV5-6|.|TRBJ2-3
TGTGCCAGCAGCATATCGAGGGTCGGAGATACTCAGTATTTT
CASSISRVGDTQYF
>.|TRBV19|TRBD1|TRBJ2-7
TGTGCCAGTAGTACCATGACAGGGTCCTACGAGCAGTACTTC
CASSTMTGSYEQYF
>.|TRBV20-1|.|TRBJ2-5
TGCAGTGCTAGAGAGGGCCGGGACCCAGAGACCCAGTACTTC
CSAREGRDPETQYF
>.|TRBV12-3/TRBV12-4|TRBD2|TRBJ2-4
TGTGCCAGCAGTTTAGGGGGACTAGCGGGCAAAAACATTCAGTACTTC
CASSLGGLAGKNIQYF
>.|TRBV4-1|.|TRBJ2-7
TGCGCCAGCAGCCGACTAACCCCAGGTTTCTCCTACGAGCAGTACTTC
CASSRLTPGFSYEQYF
>.|TRBV7-2|.|TRBJ2-1
TGTGCCAGCAGCTTAGCGGTCGACTTCGGCAATGAGCAGTTCTTC
CASSLAVDFGNEQFF
>.|TRBV5-1|TRBD2|TRBJ2-7
TGCGCCAGCAGCTTGGGCGGGAGGGTCCACGAGCAGTACTTC
CASSLGGRVHEQYF
>.|TRBV2|TRBD1|TRBJ2-7
TGTGCCAGCAGTGAAGCGCTTCAAGGGACAGATTACGAGCAGTACTTC
CASSEALQGTDYEQYF
>few|TRBV12-3/TRBV12-4|TRBD1|TRBJ2-3
TGTGCCAGCGCGGGACAGGTCGGGGATACGCAGTATTTT
CASAGQVGDTQYF
>few|TRBV3-1|TRBD2|TRBJ2-5
TGTGCCAGCAGCCAAGGTGTTAGCGGGGGCCAAGAGACCCAGTACTTC
CASSQGVSGGQETQYF
>.|TRBV29-1|TRBD1|TRBJ1-2
TGCAGCGTGGGACAGGGAACGGAGGGCTACACCTTC
CSVGQGTEGYTF
>few|TRBV2|.|TRBJ2-3
TGTGCCAGCACCCGGGTACCAGATACGCAGTATTTT
CASTRVPDTQYF
>many|TRBV7-2|.|TRBJ2-4
TGTGCCAGCAGCTTATGGGGACAACTAGCCAAAAACATTCAGTACTTC
CASSLWGQLAKNIQYF
>.|TRBV5-1|.|TRBJ2-5
TGCGCCAGCAGCGGCAGGCCCCCAATGGGCAATGAGCAGTACTTC
CASSGRPPMGNEQYF
>.|TRBV18|TRBD2|TRBJ2-1
TGTGCCAGCTCACGGGCTAGCGGGGGGAACTACAATGAGCAGTTCTTC
CASSRASGGNYNEQFF
>.|TRBV30|TRBD2|TRBJ2-3
TGTGCCTGGAGTTTGACTAGCGGGCGCACAGATACGCAGTATTTT
CAWSLTSGRTDTQYF
>.|TRBV7-6|TRBD2|TRBJ2-1
TGTGCCAGCAGCTTAGGTCGGGAGGTTGGGGAGCAGTTCTTC
CASSLGREVGEQFF
>few|TRBV4-1|.|TRBJ2-7
TGCGCCAGCAGCCAAGATCTTAATGGAGAGCAGTACTTC
CASSQDLNGEQYF
>.|TRBV6-4|TRBD1|TRBJ2-4
TGTGCCACCAAACTATTCCGGGACAGGGGGCAGGGGCGTCTAGCCAAAAACATTCAGTACTTC
CATKLFRDRGQGRLAKNIQYF
>few|TRBV27|.|TRBJ1-5
TGTGCCAGCAGTTTAGAGGGGAACGATCAGCCCCAGCATTTT
CASSLEGNDQPQHF
>.|TRBV25-1|.|TRBJ2-7
TGTGCCAGCAGTAAAGGCAACTACGAGCAGTACTTC
CASSKGNYEQYF
>many|TRBV3-1|.|TRBJ1-2
TGTGCCAGCAGCCAAGATCTTGGGGGTCTACCCCCTGGCTACACCTTC
CASSQDLGGLPPGYTF
>.|TRBV20-1|.|TRBJ2-2
TGCAGTGCTAGAGTAGCTGTGGGGGGAGGCCGGGAGCTGTTTTTT
CSARVAVGGGRELFF
>many|TRBV20-1|.|TRBJ2-7
TGCAGTGTTTGGGCGGGCCAAGCCCACCTCGAGCAGTACTTC
CSVWAGQAHLEQYF
>.|TRBV20-1|.|TRBJ1-4
TGCAGTGCTAGACTCGGGAGTTCTCGTGAAAAACTGTTTTTT
CSARLGSSREKLFF
>.|TRBV12-3/TRBV12-4|.|TRBJ1-4
TGTGCCAGCAGGACCACCGGACAGAGAGAAAAACTGTTTTTT
CASRTTGQREKLFF
>.|TRBV24-1|.|TRBJ2-2
TGTGCCACCAGTGATTTTGGACAATTGAACACCGGGGAGCTGTTTTTT
CATSDFGQLNTGELFF